These T cell receptor beta chains were read from a single sample in a study of blood T cell repertoires in COVID-19. Measured with immunoSEQ multiplex PCR; TCRdb has only the in-frame clones, and not every one. The repertoire consists of roughly 200,000 clones, with 78% occurring once and the leading ten covering roughly 2.8%. The sequenced sample was peripheral blood. The origin of the receptors is an elderly woman with active or convalescent COVID-19. Both conserved end residues are part of each CDR3.

CASSLLGRDGDEKLFF 16 TRBV28
CASSQGGLAGGVDTQYF 17 TRBV4-2
CASSFSRATNEKLFF 15 TRBV28
CASSTLGHPVGQPQHF 16 TRBV21-1
CASSQDLRGASYGYTF 16 TRBV4-3
CAWSLRGVSSYNSPLHF 17 TRBV30
CASSSRGITKQQTQYF 16 TRBV5-5
CASSIRQPTDTQYF 14 TRBV19
CASSRGHVNTEAFF 14 TRBV27
CASSFAGPNYGYTF 14 TRBV28
CASSLAGLYTQYF 13 TRBV4-2
CASTLRGHYGYTF 13 TRBV6-5
CASSQDQARGRRQYF 15 TRBV14
CASSPQGQLPYEQYF 15 TRBV7-2
CAINSDSNYNNEQFF 15 TRBV10-3
CASSLARGRDEQYF 14 TRBV18
CASSAQGIYNEQFF 14 TRBV5-1
CASSAGTVYEQYF 13 TRBV5-6
CASSARDRGFEKLFF 15 TRBV7-2
CASGAYSGNTIYF 13 TRBV6-5
CASSLGQDVYGYTF 14 TRBV5-1
CASSSGTVTEAFF 13 TRBV11-2
CASSVPLAAIHKNIQYF 17 TRBV2
CASSQERTGAPLHF 14 TRBV4-1
CASSDRVWLTEAFF 14 TRBV19
CASSPGQANEQFF 13 TRBV18
CASSRGGGLNTEAFF 15 TRBV18
CASSTPIAGAPYEQYF 16 TRBV19
CASSQFRDRGSYEQYF 16 TRBV3-1/TRBV3-2
CASLAGRTDTQYF 13 TRBV5-8
CASRERTGYNSPLHF 15 TRBV28
CASSPPGGNTQYF 13 TRBV2
CASRASGDEETQYF 14 TRBV5-1
CASSQGNEKLFF 12 TRBV19
CASTPTPGQGTYEQYF 16 TRBV28
CASSGGQGAGETQYF 15 TRBV10-1
CASSSTGAADTQYF 14 TRBV27
CASSRWPHEQYF 12 TRBV12-3/TRBV12-4
CASSLGAGSGNTIYF 15 TRBV5-8
CASSQGQWGNTIYF 14 TRBV19
CSVGDRGNTEAFF 13 TRBV29-1
CSASGMGQGKNYGYTF 16 TRBV20-1
CASSGRTGRFSGYTF 15 TRBV25-1
CASSQVRTGQPQHF 14 TRBV3-1/TRBV3-2
CASSLLVGFTGEQFF 15 TRBV7-7
CASSQDRTGTYYEQYF 16 TRBV4-3
CASSQAPGSYNSPLHF 16 TRBV3-1/TRBV3-2
CASSTTGQPYSNQPQHF 17 TRBV19
CRADGYTF 8 TRBV29-1
CASSATGVVETQYF 14 TRBV9
CAWKIKGYYNSPLHF 15 TRBV30
CASSLATGDEQYF 13 TRBV5-1
CASSLRGGSSPLHF 14 TRBV28